This T cell receptor beta chain comes out of a study of OX40 agonist ivuxolimab in advanced cancers. For context, the study as a whole: Ivuxolimab was an agonistic, fully human IgG2 monoclonal antibody directed against OX40 (CD134), a costimulatory receptor. Prior anti-PD-1, anti-PD-L1 or anti-CTLA-4 therapy was permitted, and approximately 40% of dose-escalation patients had received checkpoint inhibitors. Partial responses were achieved by three dose-escalation patients, of whom one had hepatocellular carcinoma and two had cutaneous melanoma. Peripheral TCRbeta sequencing aimed to test whether ivuxolimab altered TCR sequence diversity and caused clonal T-cell expansion. The dose-escalation cohort was around 83% male with a mean age of about 60 years, ranging from about 23 to 85. The paper reports the monotherapy dose-escalation portion (N of about 56 patients) of the phase I ivuxolimab trial. Intravenous ivuxolimab was administered to patients every 2 weeks at six dose levels: 0.01, 0.1, 0.3, 1.5, 3 and 10 mg/kg. Of the approximately 54 patients in dose escalation, about 20 had hepatocellular carcinoma, approximately 15 had melanoma, 9 had renal cell carcinoma and 9 had head and neck cancer. General conclusions and limits of the study: At doses of 0.1 to 3.0 mg/kg, clonal expansion of both CD4+ and CD8+ blood T cells was observed from baseline to week 6. In partial responders in the 0.1-3.0 mg/kg groups, normalized peripheral clonal expansion was found to be among the lowest, especially among CD8+ T cells. Low levels of normalized T-cell clonal expansion were also seen in some patients who did not respond. After ivuxolimab, expanded clones were on average more numerous among CD8+ T cells than among CD4+ T cells. The antigen specificity of the clonally expanded peripheral T cells was not determined.

Points on this clone: It lacks a known antigen. Base qualities are missing; no much larger clone stands one base away.

For sequencing of the TCRbeta CDR3 region, genomic DNA was extracted from the sorted cells. The immunoSEQ Assay was used for sequencing of TCRbeta CDR3 regions. In its TCRdb copy, this immuneACCESS table keeps in-frame sequences only and misses some clones. Where compared with another copy, unresolved V genes explain less than half of these, and the others have no known cause. The sample yields roughly 58,000 clones; roughly nine tenths were counted once. The ten largest clones represent under 0.8% of the sample. The trial excluded patients who had a history of autoimmune disease or who were on systemic immunosuppression. Peripheral blood for TCR sequencing was drawn from every dose cohort at baseline, at cycle 4 day 1 and at cycle 7 day 1. Samples came from an open-label, multicenter, first-in-human phase I dose-escalation trial of ivuxolimab. Adults with locally advanced or metastatic melanoma, renal cell, hepatocellular, or head and neck squamous cell carcinoma were enrolled in the trial. Before TCR sequencing, CD4+ and CD8+ T cells were separately sorted from peripheral blood.

The CDR3 covers 16 residues, taking in both the cysteine and the phenylalanine. Just CDR3 DNA is preserved here, 48 bases in frame from base 1. Via the germline V gene (reference sequence), CDR1 is WNHNN and CDR2 SYGVQD. The junction carries 17 bases between V and J, which are trimmed by 5 bases and 0 bases respectively. Sample: CD4+ or CD8+ T cells sorted from blood, taken in a trial of the OX40 agonist ivuxolimab. The chain employs TRBV10-1 and TRBJ2-7, with the D gene not confidently named. This TCR was sampled from an adult with an advanced solid tumor such as melanoma, head and neck, liver or kidney cancer. The CDR3 in this case is CASSSHSPPHSYEQYF. The DNA sequence follows: TGCGCCAGCAGTTCCCACTCCCCTCCCCACTCCTACGAGCAGTACTTC.